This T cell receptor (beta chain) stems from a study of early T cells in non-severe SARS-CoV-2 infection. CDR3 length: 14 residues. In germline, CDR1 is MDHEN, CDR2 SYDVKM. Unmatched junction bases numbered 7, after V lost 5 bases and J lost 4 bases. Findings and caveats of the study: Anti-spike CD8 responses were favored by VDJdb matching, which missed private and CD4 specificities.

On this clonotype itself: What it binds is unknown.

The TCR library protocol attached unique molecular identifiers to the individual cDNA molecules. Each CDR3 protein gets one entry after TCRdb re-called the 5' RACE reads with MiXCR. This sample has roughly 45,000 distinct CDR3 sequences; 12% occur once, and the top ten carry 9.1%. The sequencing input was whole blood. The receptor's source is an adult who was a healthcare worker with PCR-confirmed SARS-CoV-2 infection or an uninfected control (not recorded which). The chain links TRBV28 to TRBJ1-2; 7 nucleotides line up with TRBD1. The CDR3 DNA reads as TGTGCCAGCAGTCCCCCGACAGGGTTCTATGGCTACACCTTC. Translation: CASSPPTGFYGYTF.